Presented here are 32 T cell receptor beta chains from one specimen sequenced in a study of blood T cell repertoires in COVID-19. Libraries were prepared by immunoSEQ multiplex PCR; TCRdb keeps only in-frame clonotypes and omits some of them. This table holds around 300,000 clones, about 90% found once. Sequencing was performed on peripheral blood. These receptor sequences come from a woman aged 45-65 years with COVID-19, enrolled during active disease.

The chain is built from TRBV7-3 and TRBJ2-5; perhaps TRBD2 as D (6 bases). The CDR3 sequence is 14 residues long. Germline CDR1 and CDR2: SGHTA and FQGTGA. V was shortened by 2 bases and J by 5 bases, with 12 bases between the two germline ends. The CDR3 DNA is TGTGCCAGCAGCTTAGCCGGGACTCAGGAGACCCAGTACTTC. Protein sequence: CASSLAGTQETQYF.

The chain uses TRBV10-2 and TRBJ2-7, with no clear D. This CDR3 contains 13 residues. Germline CDR1 WSHSY, CDR2 SAAADI. Trimming left V 4 bases short and J 8 bases short, with 15 bases between. CDR3 nucleotides: TGCGCCAGCAGTGGAATCTTCGACTTTCAGCAGTACTTC. This gives the protein CASSGIFDFQQYF.

The gene calls are TRBV14 and TRBJ1-1; 7 bases fit TRBD1. Germline CDR1 reads SGHDN; CDR2 reads FVKESK. V lost 4 bases and J lost 2; bases outside the gene matches: 10. CDR3 length: 16 residues. CDR3 sequence (DNA): TGTGCCAGCAGCCTAGCAGCCGGGACAGCCAACACTGAAGCTTTCTTT. Translation gives CASSLAAGTANTEAFF. The full variable domain, in which reference TRBV14 and TRBJ1-1 provide the parts outside the CDR3, is EAGVTQFPSHSVIEKGQTVTLRCDPISGHDNLYWYRRVMGKEIKFLLHFVKESKQDESGMPNNRFLAERTGGTYSTLKVQPAELEDSGVYFCASSLAAGTANTEAFFGQGTRLTVV.

The chain links TRBV6-5 to TRBJ2-2, with 8 bases aligning to TRBD1. V dropped 6 bases and J dropped 7; count of bases not matched to a gene: 7. Germline V gene lookup returns CDR1 MNHEY and CDR2 SVGAGI. This CDR3 is 14 amino acids long. This CDR3 is CASRGDRRSGELFF. The CDR3 DNA sequence: TGTGCCAGCAGGGGGGACAGGAGAAGCGGGGAGCTGTTTTTT.

The chain couples TRBV2 to TRBJ2-7; TRBD2 aligns across 9 bases. The CDR3 loop spans 13 amino acids. V lost 7 bases and J lost 6; bases outside the gene matches: 7. Per the germline V gene, CDR1 is SNHLY and CDR2 is FYNNEI. The CDR3 nucleotides are TGTGCCAGCACTGCGGGAGGGGAACCCGAGCAGTACTTC. It yields the protein CASTAGGEPEQYF.

The V call is TRBV19, the J call TRBJ2-1; D possibly corresponds to TRBD1 (5 bases). There are 14 residues in the CDR3. Per the germline V gene, CDR1 is LNHDA and CDR2 is SQIVND (reference sequence). Trimming cost V 5 bases and J 3 bases, with 11 bases left between them. DNA of the CDR3: TGTGCCAGTAGTCTCAGGGTTATCTACAATGAGCAGTTCTTC. Amino acids: CASSLRVIYNEQFF. Together with reference TRBV19 and TRBJ2-1, the CDR3 gives the full variable domain: DGGITQSPKYLFRKEGQNVTLSCEQNLNHDAMYWYRQDPGQGLRLIYYSQIVNDFQKGDIAEGYSVSREKKESFPLTVTSAQKNPTAFYLCASSLRVIYNEQFFGPGTRLTVL.

This chain joins TRBV10-2 and TRBJ2-1; 9 bases are shared with TRBD1. Trimming took 3 bases from V and 5 from J; bases not matched to a gene: 8. The CDR3 is made up of 16 amino acids. Germline CDR1 WSHSY, CDR2 SAAADI. The CDR3 bases are TGCGCCAGCAGTGACCGACGGACAGGGGCTAACAATGAGCAGTTCTTC. It yields the protein CASSDRRTGANNEQFF.

The chain links TRBV27 to TRBJ1-2; 10 nucleotides line up with TRBD1. Germline V lookup: CDR1 MNHEY, CDR2 SMNVEV (reference sequence). With V trimmed by 5 bases and J by 5 bases, 14 bases remained unmatched. This CDR3 is 17 amino acids long. The CDR3 nucleotides read TGTGCCAGCAGTGCCGACCGGGACAGGGGTATCGTTTATGGCTACACCTTC. Its protein is CASSADRDRGIVYGYTF.

The chain is built from TRBV4-2 and TRBJ2-1, with D possibly being TRBD2 (6 bases). V was cut by 2 bases and J by 6 bases, with 20 bases left in between. The CDR3 totals 17 residues. The germline V gene has CDR1 LGHNA and CDR2 YNFKEQ. The CDR3 loop is CASSQPRGARGINEQFF. CDR3 DNA: TGTGCCAGCAGCCAACCCCGTGGAGCGCGGGGAATCAATGAGCAGTTCTTC.

The chain employs TRBV5-1 and TRBJ2-7, with TRBD2 identical over 9 bases. Germline CDR1 and CDR2: SGHRS and YFSETQ. CDR3 size: 15 residues. After removal of 4 bases from V and 6 bases from J, the junction contained 11 bases not matched to a gene. The CDR3 protein is CASSAQIAGDGEQYF. DNA of the CDR3: TGCGCCAGCAGCGCCCAAATAGCGGGAGACGGCGAGCAGTACTTC.

The J gene is TRBJ2-5, the V gene TRBV18; 11 bases match TRBD2. CDR3 length equals 14 residues. Germline values: CDR1 KGHSH, CDR2 LQKENI. After removal of 7 bases from V and 1 base from J, the junction contained 2 bases not matched to a gene. DNA of the CDR3: TGTGCCAGCTGCACTAGCGGGAGCCAAGAGACCCAGTACTTC. Its protein is CASCTSGSQETQYF.

This sequence joins TRBV9 and TRBJ2-3; 7 bases line up with TRBD2. The CDR3 runs to 15 residues. Trimming removed 2 bases from V and 0 bases from J; junction bases left unmatched: 3. Germline CDR1 reads SGDLS; CDR2 reads YYNGEE. CDR3 protein: CASSVRLASTDTQYF. DNA for the CDR3: TGTGCCAGCAGCGTCCGACTAGCTAGCACAGATACGCAGTATTTT.

The chain employs TRBV19 and TRBJ2-5; D is undetermined. Germline assignment: CDR1 LNHDA and CDR2 SQIVND (reference sequence). V was cut by 3 bases and J by 5 bases, with 13 bases left in between. CDR3 length equals 14 residues. The CDR3 DNA reads as TGTGCCAGTAGTATGTGGGCCCGGCCGGAGACCCAGTACTTC. Residues: CASSMWARPETQYF.

This chain uses TRBV18 with TRBJ1-2, with TRBD1 identical over 9 bases. The CDR3 consists of 14 residues. CDR1 is KGHSH, CDR2 LQKENI, per germline. J was trimmed by 4 bases and V by 7 bases; bases with no gene match: 7. CDR3 loop: CASLPGQGSYGYTF. DNA of the CDR3: TGTGCCAGCTTACCGGGACAGGGTTCCTATGGCTACACCTTC.

The rearrangement joins TRBV29-1 to TRBJ2-3, with 9 bases that match TRBD2. Germline assignment: CDR1 SQVTM and CDR2 ANQGSEA. The CDR3 is made up of 15 amino acids. V lost 4 bases to trimming and J lost 4 bases; unmatched junction nucleotides: 9. CDR3 DNA: TGCAGCGTTGTCGACTTAGCGGGAGTGGCAGATACGCAGTATTTT. Its translation is CSVVDLAGVADTQYF.

The V call is TRBV27, the J call TRBJ2-4, with 12 bases aligning to TRBD1. The CDR3 spans 15 residues. V dropped 4 bases and J dropped 8; count of bases not matched to a gene: 6. Germline V lookup: CDR1 MNHEY, CDR2 SMNVEV (reference sequence). The CDR3 DNA follows: TGTGCCAGCAGTTCCCTGGGACAGGGGGCGGACATTCAGTACTTC. It encodes CASSSLGQGADIQYF.

V usage is TRBV5-1 and J usage is TRBJ1-1; TRBD1 matches at 9 bases. Trimming removed 1 base from V and 5 bases from J; junction bases left unmatched: 3. Germline V CDR1 and CDR2: SGHRS, YFSETQ. This CDR3 comprises 14 residues. This CDR3 reads CASSLMGQGTEAFF. CDR3 nucleotide sequence: TGCGCCAGCAGCTTGATGGGACAGGGAACTGAAGCTTTCTTT.

This chain links TRBV7-2 with TRBJ1-2; 8 nucleotides align to TRBD1. V shed 3 bases and J 7 bases; nucleotides not matched to a gene: 10. In germline, CDR1 is SGHTA, CDR2 FQGNSA. This CDR3 has 15 residues. In DNA form, the CDR3 reads TGTGCCAGCAGCTTGACCAGGGGGCAAGGCGCTGGCTACACCTTC. Its protein product is CASSLTRGQGAGYTF.

The gene calls are TRBV6-6 and TRBJ2-6, with D possibly matching TRBD2 (5 bases). Looked up from germline, CDR1 is MNHNY and CDR2 is SVGAGI (reference sequence). Between the trimmed V and J ends, which lost 7 bases and 2 bases, there was a span of 9 bases. The CDR3 sequence is 14 residues long. In DNA, the CDR3 is TGTGCCAGCAAGAGGGCTGCTGGGGCCAACGTCCTGACTTTC. It encodes CASKRAAGANVLTF.

The chain carries TRBV7-9 and TRBJ2-3, with 8 bases that match TRBD2. Germline loops: CDR1 SEHNR, CDR2 FQNEAQ (reference sequence). The CDR3 runs to 18 residues. V was pared by 0 bases and J by 5 bases, with 13 bases of the junction left unmatched. The CDR3 spells CASSLAMTGREGQDTQYF. DNA of the CDR3: TGTGCCAGCAGCTTAGCGATGACGGGACGGGAGGGTCAAGATACGCAGTATTTT.

V is TRBV5-6 and J is TRBJ1-2; 10 positions match TRBD1. Trimming at V came to 4 bases and at J to 8 bases, leaving 5 bases not matched to a gene. Germline assignment: CDR1 SGHDT and CDR2 YYEEEE. The length of the CDR3 is 13 residues. CDR3 in DNA: TGTGCCAGCAGCCGGGACAGGGGCTTAGGCTACACCTTC. It encodes CASSRDRGLGYTF.

The chain joins TRBV6-2 or TRBV6-3 to TRBJ1-1; D unclear. Germline CDR1 reads MNHEY; CDR2 reads SVGEGT. The length of the CDR3 is 14 residues. The V end was cut by 0 bases, the J end by 6 bases, with 11 bases between. The DNA of the CDR3 is TGTGCCAGCAGTTACTCGGTGGCAGCGCCTGAAGCTTTCTTT. This encodes CASSYSVAAPEAFF.

This chain joins TRBV11-3 and TRBJ2-1, with 9 bases matching TRBD2. V was pared by 3 bases and J by 7 bases, with 4 bases of the junction left unmatched. Germline CDR1 SGHNT, CDR2 YENEEA. This CDR3 region has 14 residues. CDR3 loop: CASSFAGGPNEQFF. As DNA, the CDR3 is TGTGCCAGCAGCTTTGCGGGAGGGCCGAATGAGCAGTTCTTC.

This clone was counted between two and nine times. This chain joins TRBV30 and TRBJ2-6; no reliable D call. Trimming cost V 6 bases and J 3 bases, with 15 bases left between them. The germline V gene encodes CDR1 GTSNPN and CDR2 SVGIG (reference sequence). The CDR3 loop spans 15 amino acids. CDR3 in DNA: TGTGCCTGTAGTCACGACCGAGGTGGGGCCAACGTCCTGACTTTC. It encodes CACSHDRGGANVLTF.

This clone was observed a single time. This chain uses TRBV28 with TRBJ2-6; 7 bases are shared with TRBD2. The germline CDR1 and CDR2 sequences are MDHEN and SYDVKM. This CDR3 has 15 amino acids. Trimming took 2 bases from V and 2 from J; bases not matched to a gene: 0. In DNA, the CDR3 is TGTGCCAGCAGTTTAGGGGGGGCTGGGGCCAACGTCCTGACTTTC. Its protein is CASSLGGAGANVLTF.

The J gene is TRBJ2-2, the V gene TRBV7-7, with TRBD2 as a possible D gene (5 bases). CDR1 and CDR2 from the germline V gene are SSHAT and FNYEAQ (reference sequence). This CDR3 has 17 amino acids. Trimming removed 5 bases at V and 0 bases at J, with 16 bases between. CDR3 nucleotide sequence: TGTGCCAGCAGCCGCTTGGGAGCGGACCCGAACACCGGGGAGCTGTTTTTT. Amino acid sequence: CASSRLGADPNTGELFF.

The rearrangement joins TRBV27 to TRBJ2-5; 8 bases map to TRBD2. Looked up from germline, CDR1 is MNHEY and CDR2 is SMNVEV (reference sequence). The V and J ends lost 0 bases and 7 bases, in that order; junction bases with no gene match: 19. The CDR3 runs 19 residues. The CDR3 region has the DNA TGTGCCAGCAGTTTATCATCCTTGGGCCGGGAGGGCCTAGGAGCGACCCAGTACTTC. Encoded protein: CASSLSSLGREGLGATQYF.

This rearrangement joins TRBV28 to TRBJ2-3, with 9 bases lining up with TRBD2. Germline lookup yields CDR1 MDHEN and CDR2 SYDVKM. The ends lost 5 bases at V and 9 bases at J; junction bases unmatched: 15. There are 16 residues in the CDR3. The chain's CDR3 is CASSEAGAGGLRTQYF. DNA of the CDR3: TGTGCCAGCAGTGAGGCCGGGGCGGGGGGGTTAAGGACGCAGTATTTT.

This rearrangement joins TRBV7-9 to TRBJ2-4; 7 nucleotides align to TRBD2. This CDR3 is built from 16 residues. The ends lost 1 base at V and 5 bases at J; junction bases unmatched: 8. Germline V CDR1 and CDR2: SEHNR, FQNEAQ (reference sequence). In nucleotides, the CDR3 is TGTGCCAGCAGCTTAGGTCGCGAGCGGGACCAAAACATTCAGTACTTC. Translated, it gives CASSLGRERDQNIQYF.

The chain employs TRBV30 and TRBJ2-4; 9 nucleotides align to TRBD2. The V gene end was trimmed by 0 bases and the J gene end by 8 bases; junction bases not matched to a gene: 11. Germline values: CDR1 GTSNPN, CDR2 SVGIG (reference sequence). CDR3 length: 16 amino acids. Here the CDR3 reads CAWSVRLAGTVDIQYF. CDR3 coding DNA: TGTGCCTGGAGTGTACGGCTAGCGGGAACTGTGGACATTCAGTACTTC.

The chain is built from TRBV5-6 and TRBJ2-7; TRBD2 matches at 9 bases. Germline loops: CDR1 SGHDT, CDR2 YYEEEE. The CDR3 runs to 17 residues. With V trimmed by 0 bases and J by 1 base, 8 bases remained unmatched. CDR3 bases: TGTGCCAGCAGCTTGGACCGACTAGCGGACAATTCCTACGAGCAGTACTTC. It specifies CASSLDRLADNSYEQYF.

V usage is TRBV10-1 and J usage is TRBJ1-2; 8 nucleotides align to TRBD1. Losses at the gene ends were 4 bases for V and 7 bases for J; bases not matched to a gene: 2. Germline V gene lookup returns CDR1 WNHNN and CDR2 SYGVQD (reference sequence). This CDR3 comprises 12 residues. Here the CDR3 reads CASSGTGLGYTF. The CDR3 DNA reads as TGCGCCAGCAGTGGGACAGGGCTTGGCTACACCTTC.